This TCR beta chain was captured in a study of control samples from healthy donors and cancer patients. The V gene's germline CDR1 is MNHEY and CDR2 SVGAGI. The CDR3 loop spans 15 amino acids. The trim removed 0 bases at V and 9 bases at J, leaving 5 bases unmatched. TCRdb keeps only in-frame clones here, not all; method: immunoSEQ multiplex PCR. The sample comprises under 200,000 clones, 96% of which are singletons, and 1% rests with the top ten. The source material was blood. This receptor was taken from a woman under 40 in good health. The chain joins TRBV6-5 to TRBJ1-6; 7 bases align to TRBD1. The CDR3 DNA follows: TGTGCCAGCAGTTACTCGACAGGGTCGGGTTCACCCCTCCACTTT. Its protein is CASSYSTGSGSPLHF.